Listed below are T cell receptor beta chains from one sample, sequenced in a study of OX40 agonist ivuxolimab in advanced cancers. Method: immunoSEQ multiplex PCR; TCRdb's copy keeps in-frame clones and lacks some. The sample holds 50,000 to 60,000 clones; more than 75% are singletons and the top ten take about 13%. The material sequenced was CD4+ or CD8+ T cells sorted from blood, taken in a trial of the OX40 agonist ivuxolimab. Receptor source: an adult with an advanced solid tumor such as melanoma, head and neck, liver or kidney cancer. Both conserved end residues are part of each CDR3. D genes are given only for firm matches. Expanded clones get a size class; other rows say once, few or many, or leave the size out.

>TRBV5-8|-|16|TRBJ2-5|-
TGTGCCAGCAGCTGGGTCCGGGAACATTACCAAGAGACCCAGTACTTC
CASSWVREHYQETQYF
>TRBV27|-|14|TRBJ2-5|TRBD1
TGTGCCAGCAGTGTCGACAGGGATGGAAAGACCCAGTACTTC
CASSVDRDGKTQYF
>TRBV9|once|15|TRBJ2-2|-
TGTGCCAGCAGCGTAGCCCAGGGGGGGACCGGGGAGCTGTTTTTT
CASSVAQGGTGELFF
>TRBV28|-|14|TRBJ1-4|-
TGTGCCAGCCGACCCGCGGGGGCCTGGGAAAAACTGTTTTTT
CASRPAGAWEKLFF
>TRBV6-1|-|15|TRBJ1-6|-
TGTGCCAGCAGTGAAGTATCGTTATCTAATTCACCCCTCCACTTT
CASSEVSLSNSPLHF
>TRBV9|-|15|TRBJ2-5|-
TGTGCCAGCAGCGGAGGCGCAGCATTAGGAGGGGAGCAGTACTTC
CASSGGAALGGEQYF
>TRBV6-6|-|14|TRBJ2-7|TRBD1
TGTGCCAGCAGTCCCGGACAGGGCGCCTACGAGCAGTACTTC
CASSPGQGAYEQYF
>TRBV6-6|-|14|TRBJ2-7|TRBD1
TGTGCCAGCTCCACCGGGACAGGGACCTACGAGCAGTACTTC
CASSTGTGTYEQYF
>TRBV5-3|-|17|TRBJ2-7|TRBD2
TGTGCCAGAACCAGGGGACTAGCGGGAAACCACTCCTACGAGCAGTACTTC
CARTRGLAGNHSYEQYF
>TRBV23-1|-|15|TRBJ2-5|TRBD1
TGCGCCAGTAGTCAATCAAGGACAGGGCAAGAGACCCAGTACTTC
CASSQSRTGQETQYF
>TRBV4-2|-|15|TRBJ2-5|-
TGTGCCAGCAGCCAAGGGGGGAATCCAAGAGAGGCCCAGTACTTC
CASSQGGNPREAQYF
>TRBV5-1|-|13|TRBJ2-3|-
TGCGCCAGCAGCTTGGCAGGGACAGATACGCAGTATTTT
CASSLAGTDTQYF
>TRBV6-6|-|12|TRBJ2-7|-
TGTGCCAGCATCGGGGTCGGCTACGAGCAGTACTTC
CASIGVGYEQYF
>TRBV18|-|16|TRBJ2-2|TRBD2
TGTGCCAGCTCACCAAAGGCGGGAGGGCGCACCGGGGAGCTGTTTTTT
CASSPKAGGRTGELFF
>TRBV28|-|12|TRBJ1-3|-
TGTGCCAGCTCGGATCCTGGAAACACCATATATTTT
CASSDPGNTIYF
>TRBV5-6|-|14|TRBJ2-4|-
TGTGCCAGCAGCTTGGTTAGGGGACTAAACATTCAGTACTTC
CASSLVRGLNIQYF
>TRBV15|few|14|TRBJ2-1|-
TGTGCCACCAGCACGTTGGGTCAGTCATATGAGCAGTTCTTC
CATSTLGQSYEQFF
>TRBV4-1|-|17|TRBJ2-7|TRBD2
TGCGCCAGCAGCCCGGAGATGGGGCGGGAGGGGGACTACGAGCAGTACTTC
CASSPEMGREGDYEQYF
>TRBV28|few|15|TRBJ2-7|TRBD2
TGTGCCAGCAGTTTAGGGCTAGCGGGAGAAGGGGAGCAGTACTTC
CASSLGLAGEGEQYF
>TRBV4-1|-|15|TRBJ2-3|-
TGCGCCAGCAGCCCAGGGGGAGGGGGCACAGATACGCAGTATTTT
CASSPGGGGTDTQYF
>TRBV29-1|-|13|TRBJ2-3|TRBD2
TGCAGCTTCCCCCGGGGGGTTGTCGGTACGCAGTATTTT
CSFPRGVVGTQYF
>TRBV5-4|-|11|TRBJ2-7|-
TGTGCCAGCAGCTCCCCCCGCGAGCAGTACTTC
CASSSPREQYF
>TRBV2|-|12|TRBJ2-3|-
TGTGCCAGCAACGATGCGTTAGATACGCAGTATTTT
CASNDALDTQYF
>TRBV11-3|-|13|TRBJ2-5|-
TGTGCCAGCAGCTTTCGGCCCCCAGAGACCCAGTACTTC
CASSFRPPETQYF
>TRBV7-6|-|17|TRBJ2-1|TRBD1
TGTGCCAGCAGCACGACCGGGACAGGGGGGGATCTTTGGAAGCAGTTCTTC
CASSTTGTGGDLWKQFF
>TRBV7-3|-|15|TRBJ1-1|-
TGTGCCAGCAGCTTAAACGCTCCCCCCAACACTGAAGCTTTCTTT
CASSLNAPPNTEAFF
>TRBV5-8|-|14|TRBJ2-2|TRBD1
TGTGCCAGCAGCATCGGACAGGGGGGCGGGGAGCTGTTTTTT
CASSIGQGGGELFF
>TRBV28|once|15|TRBJ2-3|TRBD1
TGTGCCAGCAGTTCCTGGACAGGGGGCACAGATACGCAGTATTTT
CASSSWTGGTDTQYF
>TRBV6-5|-|14|TRBJ1-1|-
TGTGCCAGCAAAATCAACACTTTGAACACTGAAGCTTTCTTT
CASKINTLNTEAFF
>TRBV6-1|-|15|TRBJ1-1|-
TGTGCCAGCATGTCCGCCGGGGTCGGGAACACTGAAGCTTTCTTT
CASMSAGVGNTEAFF
>TRBV28|-|16|TRBJ2-3|TRBD2
TGTGCCAGCAGGCCAGGGACTAGCGGTTTTACAGATACGCAGTATTTT
CASRPGTSGFTDTQYF
>TRBV7-6|-|14|TRBJ1-1|-
TGTGCCAGCAGCTTAGCGGGCACGAACACTGAAGCTTTCTTT
CASSLAGTNTEAFF
>TRBV7-2|once|13|TRBJ2-1|-
TGTGCCAGCAGCCCCAGGATCTACAATGAGCAGTTCTTC
CASSPRIYNEQFF
>TRBV28|-|12|TRBJ2-7|TRBD2
TGTGCCACCAAGACTAGCTCCAACGAGCAGTACTTC
CATKTSSNEQYF
>TRBV7-2|-|17|TRBJ2-7|TRBD2
TGTGCCAGCAGCTTGTTGGCGGGAGGGGTAAGCTCCTACGAGCAGTACTTC
CASSLLAGGVSSYEQYF
>TRBV13|once|18|TRBJ2-3|TRBD2
TGTGCCAGCAGCCCCGCCGGTTGGGGGCGGGAGGGGTCAGATACGCAGTATTTT
CASSPAGWGREGSDTQYF
>TRBV5-1|-|15|TRBJ1-6|-
TGCGCCAGCAGCTTGGGTGCAGGGGAAGGGTCACCCCTCCACTTT
CASSLGAGEGSPLHF
>TRBV7-9|once|13|TRBJ1-2|-
TGTGCCAGCAGCTCCGGGATAAGCTATGGCTACACCTTC
CASSSGISYGYTF
>TRBV19|-|13|TRBJ1-2|TRBD1
TGTGCCAGTAGCATGACAGGGACCTATGGCTACACCTTC
CASSMTGTYGYTF
>TRBV28|-|13|TRBJ1-2|-
TGTGCCACATTATTCGGCAGTTACTATGGCTACACCTTC
CATLFGSYYGYTF
>TRBV18|-|18|TRBJ2-3|TRBD2
TGTGCCAGCTCACCGATCTTTGGGCCTAGCGGGAGTCGGGATACGCAGTATTTT
CASSPIFGPSGSRDTQYF
>TRBV19|-|14|TRBJ1-3|-
TGTGCCAGTACCGCATGGGGCTCTGGAAACACCATATATTTT
CASTAWGSGNTIYF
>TRBV5-4|-|15|TRBJ2-3|-
TGTGCCAGCAGATCCCGGGCTGCCTTCACAGATACGCAGTATTTT
CASRSRAAFTDTQYF
>TRBV27|-|14|TRBJ2-7|TRBD1
TGTGCCAGCAGTTTGGACAGGGGGCCCTACGAGCAGTACTTC
CASSLDRGPYEQYF
>TRBV10-3|-|13|TRBJ2-3|-
TGTGCCACCAGGGAGCGGAGCACAGATACGCAGTATTTT
CATRERSTDTQYF
>TRBV18|-|11|TRBJ2-7|-
TGTGCCAGCTCACCCGGGACGGGGCAGTACTTC
CASSPGTGQYF
>TRBV7-3|-|13|TRBJ2-5|-
TGTGCCAGCAGCTTAGGTCCTACAGAGACCCAGTACTTC
CASSLGPTETQYF
>TRBV5-1|-|15|TRBJ2-7|TRBD2
TGCGCCAGCAGCTTTGGACTAGCGGCCACGAACGAGCAGTACTTC
CASSFGLAATNEQYF
>TRBV2|once|12|TRBJ1-4|TRBD1
TGTGCCGGCGGGACAGCTAATGAAAAACTGTTTTTT
CAGGTANEKLFF
>TRBV11-1|-|14|TRBJ2-7|-
TGTGCCAGCAGCCCCCGGGCCCGAGGCTACGAGCAGTACTTC
CASSPRARGYEQYF
>TRBV5-6|-|16|TRBJ1-5|-
TGTGCCAGCAGCTTGGGTGGAGTGGGTAGCAATCAGCCCCAGCATTTT
CASSLGGVGSNQPQHF
>TRBV19|-|15|TRBJ2-7|-
TGTGCCAGTAGTATAGGATACGGGGGATCCTACGAGCAGTACTTC
CASSIGYGGSYEQYF
>TRBV28|-|12|TRBJ1-5|-
TGTGCCAGCAGGGGGTGGAGCCAGCCCCAGCATTTT
CASRGWSQPQHF
>TRBV18|-|16|TRBJ1-5|-
TGTGCCAGCTCCTGGACGGGCTCTGGCGGCAATCAGCCCCAGCATTTT
CASSWTGSGGNQPQHF
>TRBV4-1|-|17|TRBJ2-1|TRBD2
TGCGCCAGCAGCCAAGTAGGACTAGCGGGAGTAGGCAATGAGCAGTTCTTC
CASSQVGLAGVGNEQFF
>TRBV6-6|-|16|TRBJ1-5|TRBD1
TGTGCCAGCAGTCTCGTACAGGGGTATAGCAATCAGCCCCAGCATTTT
CASSLVQGYSNQPQHF
>TRBV11-3|-|16|TRBJ2-1|-
TGTGCCAGCAGCTTAGAGGGGGATAGCTCCTACAATGAGCAGTTCTTC
CASSLEGDSSYNEQFF
>TRBV4-1|once|19|TRBJ2-5|-
TGCGCCAGCAGCCAAGATGAATGGGGTCGGGATGAGTCCGCGGAGACCCAGTACTTC
CASSQDEWGRDESAETQYF
>TRBV5-6|once|14|TRBJ1-2|TRBD1
TGTGCCAGCAGCTCCGACAGGGGTGGGTATGGCTACACCTTC
CASSSDRGGYGYTF